Below, 9 T cell receptor beta chains from the same sample are listed, as sequenced in a study of cytomegalovirus exposure and HLA in healthy donors. With 60 Vbeta and 13 Jbeta primers, the PCR was carried out. TCRdb's copy holds only in-frame clones and misses some; the assay was immunoSEQ multiplex PCR. This sample has around 150,000 clones, with about four fifths found just once. The sequenced sample was PBMCs. All receptors derive from a man aged 50-59 years in good health and CMV-seropositive.

The rearrangement joins TRBV29-1 to TRBJ1-1; D gene ambiguous. The CDR3 runs 11 residues. The V gene's germline CDR1 is SQVTM and CDR2 ANQGSEA. With 6 bases removed from V and 3 bases from J, the gap between germline ends came to 8 bases. The CDR3 coding sequence is TGCAGCGTCCGAGGTGACACTGAAGCTTTCTTT. Amino acid sequence: CSVRGDTEAFF.

This clone was seen a handful of times. V usage is TRBV7-8 and J usage is TRBJ2-7, with 8 bases identical to TRBD1. This CDR3 spans 15 amino acids. V shed 1 base and J 7 bases; nucleotides not matched to a gene: 9. CDR1 and CDR2 from the germline V gene are SGHVS and FQNEAQ. CDR3: CASSLGGTGVREQYF. CDR3 sequence (DNA): TGTGCCAGCAGCTTAGGGGGGACAGGAGTACGAGAGCAGTACTTC.

A single count supports this clone. V is TRBV5-1 and J is TRBJ2-1; D possibly corresponds to TRBD2 (5 bases). This CDR3 is built from 15 residues. V lost 0 bases to trimming and J lost 2 bases, with 9 bases between them. CDR1 and CDR2 (germline): SGHRS, YFSETQ. The CDR3 spells CASSLEAETYNEQFF. In nucleotides, the CDR3 is TGCGCCAGCAGCTTGGAAGCGGAGACCTACAATGAGCAGTTCTTC.

The chain links TRBV6-5 to TRBJ1-5; D unresolved. Trimming took off 6 bases at V and 5 bases at J, with 14 bases between the two ends. The germline gives CDR1 MNHEY, CDR2 SVGAGI. The CDR3 length is 14 residues. The CDR3 region is CASSRHGSDQPQHF. As DNA, the CDR3 is TGTGCCAGCAGCCGACACGGTTCCGATCAGCCCCAGCATTTT.

The rearrangement uses TRBV5-1 and TRBJ2-2, with TRBD2 matching over 7 bases. Germline values: CDR1 SGHRS, CDR2 YFSETQ. The V segment lost 4 bases and the J segment 10 bases; nucleotides outside the gene matches: 10. The CDR3 is made up of 14 amino acids. For the CDR3, the DNA is TGCGCCAGCAGCCGCGGGAGTAATTTCGTGGAGCTGTTTTTT. Translated: CASSRGSNFVELFF.

The V call is TRBV2, the J call TRBJ2-7, with 9 bases matching TRBD2. CDR1 is SNHLY, CDR2 FYNNEI, per germline. V shed 5 bases, J shed 2 bases, and the junction held 10 bases outside the gene matches. This CDR3 region has 16 residues. The CDR3 region is CASSPRGRVLAYEQYF. The CDR3 nucleotides read TGTGCCAGCAGTCCCCGCGGGAGGGTCTTGGCCTACGAGCAGTACTTC. The full variable domain, in which reference TRBV2 and TRBJ2-7 provide the parts outside the CDR3, is EPEVTQTPSHQVTQMGQEVILRCVPISNHLYFYWYRQILGQKVEFLVSFYNNEISEKSEIFDDQFSVERPDGSNFTLKIRSTKLEDSAMYFCASSPRGRVLAYEQYFGPGTRLTVT.

The rearrangement joins TRBV2 to TRBJ2-2, with D perhaps TRBD1 (5 bases). Trimming shortened V by 4 bases and J by 7 bases, and 13 bases separated the two germline ends. Germline CDR1 is SNHLY and CDR2 is FYNNEI. The CDR3 contains 14 residues. CDR3 residues: CASSAQGSGGELFF. CDR3 bases: TGTGCCAGCAGTGCCCAGGGTAGTGGCGGGGAGCTGTTTTTT.

The rearrangement links TRBV30 to TRBJ2-4, with D tentatively TRBD2 (5 bases). CDR3 length equals 16 residues. CDR1 is GTSNPN, CDR2 SVGIG, per germline (reference sequence). V lost 3 bases to trimming and J lost 1 base, with 16 bases between them. The CDR3 coding sequence is TGTGCCTGGAGCCGCCGCAGCGGTCTGGCCAAAAACATTCAGTACTTC. This encodes CAWSRRSGLAKNIQYF.

V usage is TRBV6-5 and J usage is TRBJ2-3; 7 positions agree with TRBD2. CDR3 length equals 16 residues. The ends lost 2 bases at V and 3 bases at J; junction bases unmatched: 8. Germline values: CDR1 MNHEY, CDR2 SVGAGI. The CDR3 nucleotides read TGTGCCAGCAGTTACGCAAGCCGACTAGCTACAGATACGCAGTATTTT. As protein: CASSYASRLATDTQYF.